This TCR beta chain was sequenced for a study of blood T cell repertoires in COVID-19. Study context: The analysed material was cDNA or gDNA that came from T cells, B-cell-depleted T cells, or PBMCs.

The CDR3 loop spans 17 amino acids. Germline V CDR1 and CDR2: SGDLS, YYNGEE. V was clipped by 3 bases and J by 3 bases; unmatched bases: 12. Clones were sequenced by immunoSEQ multiplex PCR, and TCRdb holds only the in-frame ones, with some missing. The repertoire has approximately 430,000 clones, roughly 90% of them found once; the top ten carry approximately 1.5%. The receptor was derived from a woman aged 25 to 39 with active or convalescent COVID-19. The specimen sequenced was peripheral blood. This rearrangement joins TRBV9 to TRBJ2-1, with TRBD1 matching over 7 bases. CDR3 coding DNA: TGTGCCAGCAGCGAAACCATCAACAGGGGTGGCTACAATGAGCAGTTCTTC. As protein: CASSETINRGGYNEQFF.